The clone carrying this T cell receptor (beta chain) has just a few counts. Its target is not known. The time point: newly diagnosed GD, antithyroid drugs for less than 3 months. Extracted RNA from PBMCs served as the source of the TCR library. Collection of peripheral blood (roughly 9.3 milliliters) was done using EDTA tubes. Trimming pared 5 bases from V and 4 bases from J, leaving 10 bases between. The CDR3 is made up of 13 amino acids. Germline CDR1 and CDR2: KGHDR and SFDVKD. This sample stems from a study of regulatory T cells in long-lasting Graves disease. Construction of TCR beta libraries relied on iRepertoire HTBI primers and on Arm-PCR targeting CDR3 regions. MiXCR, run by TCRdb on the multiplex PCR reads, gives a single entry per CDR3 protein. The repertoire holds roughly 420,000 distinct CDR3 sequences, with around 17% as singletons. Findings and limits, study-wide: Persistent disease was associated with favored TRBV28 usage and with favored use of TRBJ1-2 and TRBJ2-5.

These same records also appear under a second study, on T cells in Graves' hyperthyroidism and ophthalmopathy. That study reports: A first-round RT-PCR of the TCR CDR3 used the HTBI primer set.

The TCR comes from a woman between 18 and 29 years old with Graves disease. This specimen consisted of peripheral blood mononuclear cells (PBMCs), obtained at new diagnosis, from a patient treated with antithyroid drugs. This chain connects TRBV24-1 to TRBJ1-2; TRBD1 is a possible D gene (6 bases). The DNA of the CDR3 is TGTGCCACCAGTGTAACGGACAGCTATGGCTACACCTTC. It yields the protein CATSVTDSYGYTF.